This entry concerns a single T cell receptor (beta chain). What it recognizes is unknown. This CDR3 spans 13 amino acids. The sample belongs to a study of blood T cells in healthy people across ages. Study-wide background: When template switching was applied, about one barcoded beta molecule was captured per two T cells. Notes on the study in general: Long-lived donors carried more naive CD4+ cells and greater diversity than aged donors. Donor CMV infection status was unknown, possibly confounding age-related changes in expanded clonotypes.

Alongside a J-beta primer mix, a sample-barcoded 5' primer served in a second PCR lasting 7 to 11 cycles. TCRdb re-derived calls from the 5' RACE reads in MiXCR, one entry per CDR3 protein. The repertoire holds around 850,000 distinct CDR3 sequences, with under 40% as singletons. The clonotype originates from a man younger than 30 in good health. The chain uses TRBV21-1 and TRBJ2-7; TRBD2, as called in the table, went unchecked against the DNA. TRBV21-1 is designated a pseudogene. The sample taken for sequencing was blood. For the CDR3, the DNA is TGTGCCAGCACCCGGGACTTCTCCTACGAGCAGTACTTC. This translates into CASTRDFSYEQYF.